One T cell receptor (beta chain) is described in this entry. Construction of the TCRbeta library involved unique molecular identifiers. In TCRdb, the PCR reads were re-called with MiXCR into one record per CDR3 protein. Of some 240,000 distinct CDR3 sequences listed, around 8.9% are singletons. The record originates from a study of T-cell reconstitution after alpha-beta-depleted transplantation in children. In germline, CDR1 is LGHDT, CDR2 YNNKEL (reference sequence). V gave up 0 bases and J gave up 2 bases, with 10 bases separating them. The CDR3 runs to 15 residues. Sample: PBMCs from the stem cell graft donor, taken from the stem cell graft. The sequence was obtained from a human donor who donated a stem cell graft to a child with SCID. The J gene is TRBJ1-2, the V gene TRBV3-1; D is unresolved. The DNA for the CDR3 is TGTGCCAGCAGCCAAGACCCGGGCCTGAACTATGGCTACACCTTC. Translating gives CASSQDPGLNYGYTF.